This paragraph reports one T cell receptor (beta chain). Its antigen is not known. This entry comes from a study of cytotoxic CD8 clonotypes in ibrutinib-treated CLL. Study in general: Partial responders about 25, complete 2; roughly twelve progressed and about 15 stayed in remission by median around 6 years. Study results and limitations: In sustained-remission versus progressing patients, sampling times differed.

The CDR3 has 14 amino acids. V lost 8 bases to trimming and J lost 8 bases; unmatched junction nucleotides: 8. Germline V lookup: CDR1 MNHEY, CDR2 SVGAGI. The repertoire was sequenced with immunoSEQ multiplex PCR; TCRdb's copy has only in-frame clones and lacks some. Of roughly 220,000 clones detected, roughly 77% appear once; the ten largest clones hold approximately 5.9%. The sample here was PBMCs, taken after 12 months of ibrutinib treatment. V gene TRBV6-5 combines with J gene TRBJ1-4; 10 nucleotides match TRBD1. The sequence came from a human donor with chronic lymphocytic leukemia. Here the CDR3 DNA reads TGTGCCAGCCTACGACAGGGGGCCGAGGAAAAACTGTTTTTT. Residues: CASLRQGAEEKLFF.